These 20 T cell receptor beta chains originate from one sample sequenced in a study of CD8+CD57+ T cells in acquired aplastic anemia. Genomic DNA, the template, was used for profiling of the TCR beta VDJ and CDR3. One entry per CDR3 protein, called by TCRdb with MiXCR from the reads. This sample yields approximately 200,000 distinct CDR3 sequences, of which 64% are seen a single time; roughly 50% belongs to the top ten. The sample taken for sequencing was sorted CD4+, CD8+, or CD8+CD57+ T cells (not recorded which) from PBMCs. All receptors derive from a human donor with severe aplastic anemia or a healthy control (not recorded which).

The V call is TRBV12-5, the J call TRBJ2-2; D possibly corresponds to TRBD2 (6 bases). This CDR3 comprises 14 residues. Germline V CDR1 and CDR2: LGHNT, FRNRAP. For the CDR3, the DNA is TGTGCCAGCACGAGACTAGTGTTCACCGGGGAGCTGTTTTTT. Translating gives CASTRLVFTGELFF.

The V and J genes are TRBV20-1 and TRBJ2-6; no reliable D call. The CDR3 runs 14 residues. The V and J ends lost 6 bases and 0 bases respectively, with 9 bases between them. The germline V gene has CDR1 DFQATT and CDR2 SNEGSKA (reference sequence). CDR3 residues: CSASESSGANVLTF. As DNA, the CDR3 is TGCAGTGCCAGTGAGAGCTCTGGGGCCAACGTCCTGACTTTC.

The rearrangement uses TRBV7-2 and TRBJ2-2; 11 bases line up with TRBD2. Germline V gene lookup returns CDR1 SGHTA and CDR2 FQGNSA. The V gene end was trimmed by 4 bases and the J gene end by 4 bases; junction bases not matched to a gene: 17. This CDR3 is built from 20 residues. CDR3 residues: CASSSPGLGGGLAVTGELFF. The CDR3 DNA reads TGTGCCAGCAGCTCTCCGGGCCTCGGGGGGGGACTAGCGGTCACCGGGGAGCTGTTTTTT.

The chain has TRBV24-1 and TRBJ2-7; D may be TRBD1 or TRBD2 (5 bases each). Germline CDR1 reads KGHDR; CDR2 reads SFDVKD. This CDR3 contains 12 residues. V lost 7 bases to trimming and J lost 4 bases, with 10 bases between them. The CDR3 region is CATRGTAYEQYF. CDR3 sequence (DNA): TGTGCCACCAGAGGGACCGCATACGAGCAGTACTTC.

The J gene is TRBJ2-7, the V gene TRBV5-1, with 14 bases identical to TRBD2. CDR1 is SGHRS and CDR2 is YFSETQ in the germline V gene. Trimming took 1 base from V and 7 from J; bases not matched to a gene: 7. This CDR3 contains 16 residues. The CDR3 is CASSLSEGTSGREQYF. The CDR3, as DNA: TGCGCCAGCAGCTTGTCTGAAGGGACTAGCGGGAGAGAGCAGTACTTC.

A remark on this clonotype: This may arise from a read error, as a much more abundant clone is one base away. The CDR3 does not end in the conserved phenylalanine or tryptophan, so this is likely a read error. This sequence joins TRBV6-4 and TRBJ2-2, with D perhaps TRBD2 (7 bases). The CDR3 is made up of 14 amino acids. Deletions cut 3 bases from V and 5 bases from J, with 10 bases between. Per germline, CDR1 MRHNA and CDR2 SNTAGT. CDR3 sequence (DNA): TGTGCCAGCAGTGAAGGGGGGGAGACCGGGGAGCTGTTTTCT. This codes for CASSEGGETGELFS.

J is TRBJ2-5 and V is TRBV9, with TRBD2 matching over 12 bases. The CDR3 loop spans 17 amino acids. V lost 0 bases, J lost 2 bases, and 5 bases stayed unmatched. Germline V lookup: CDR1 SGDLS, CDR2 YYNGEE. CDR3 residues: CASSVGLAGGRQETQYF. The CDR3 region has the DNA TGTGCCAGCAGCGTAGGCCTAGCGGGGGGGCGGCAAGAGACCCAGTACTTC.

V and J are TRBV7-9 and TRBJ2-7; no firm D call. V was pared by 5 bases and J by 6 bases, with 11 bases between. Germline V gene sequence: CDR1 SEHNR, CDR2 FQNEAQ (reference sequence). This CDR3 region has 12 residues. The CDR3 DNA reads TGTGCCAGCAGCCTGGCCTCAGCCGAGCAGTACTTC. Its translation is CASSLASAEQYF.

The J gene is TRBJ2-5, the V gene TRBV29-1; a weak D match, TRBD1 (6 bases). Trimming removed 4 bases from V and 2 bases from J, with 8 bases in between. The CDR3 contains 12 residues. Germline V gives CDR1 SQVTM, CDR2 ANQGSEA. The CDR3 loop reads CSVGQGQETQYF. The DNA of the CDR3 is TGCAGCGTTGGGCAGGGGCAAGAGACCCAGTACTTC.

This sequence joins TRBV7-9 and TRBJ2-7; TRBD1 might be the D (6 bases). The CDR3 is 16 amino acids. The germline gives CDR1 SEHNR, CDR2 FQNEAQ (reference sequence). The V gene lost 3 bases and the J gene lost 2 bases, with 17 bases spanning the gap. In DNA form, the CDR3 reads TGTGCCAGCAGCTTCCAGGGGCGCCAAACCACCTACGAGCAGTACTTC. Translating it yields CASSFQGRQTTYEQYF.

CDR3 protein: CASSAPGQSYSYEQYF. CDR3 sequence (DNA): TGTGCCAGCAGCGCGCCGGGACAGTCGTACTCCTACGAGCAGTACTTC. The chain has TRBV7-8 and TRBJ2-7; 7 nucleotides agree with TRBD1. The CDR3 length is 16 residues. J lost 0 bases, V lost 5 bases, and 10 bases had no gene match. The germline V gene encodes CDR1 SGHVS and CDR2 FQNEAQ.

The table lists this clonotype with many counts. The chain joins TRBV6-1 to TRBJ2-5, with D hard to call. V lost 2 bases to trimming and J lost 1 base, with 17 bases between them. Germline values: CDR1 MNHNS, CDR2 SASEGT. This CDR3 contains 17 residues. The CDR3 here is CASSENRWARGQETQYF. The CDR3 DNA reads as TGTGCCAGCAGTGAAAATCGTTGGGCGCGAGGCCAAGAGACCCAGTACTTC.

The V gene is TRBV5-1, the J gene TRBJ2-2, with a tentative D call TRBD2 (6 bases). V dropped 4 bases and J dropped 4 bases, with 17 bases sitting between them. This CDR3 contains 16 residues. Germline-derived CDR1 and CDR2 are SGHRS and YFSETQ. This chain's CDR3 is CASSVGGTASTGELFF. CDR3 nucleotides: TGCGCCAGCAGCGTCGGCGGGACTGCGTCCACCGGGGAGCTGTTTTTT.

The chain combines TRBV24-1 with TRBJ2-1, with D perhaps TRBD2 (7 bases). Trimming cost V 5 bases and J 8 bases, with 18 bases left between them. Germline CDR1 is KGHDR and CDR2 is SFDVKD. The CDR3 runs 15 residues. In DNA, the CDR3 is TGTGCCACCAGTGGAGGGGGGGCCCTCCTCGATGAGCAGTTCTTC. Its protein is CATSGGGALLDEQFF.

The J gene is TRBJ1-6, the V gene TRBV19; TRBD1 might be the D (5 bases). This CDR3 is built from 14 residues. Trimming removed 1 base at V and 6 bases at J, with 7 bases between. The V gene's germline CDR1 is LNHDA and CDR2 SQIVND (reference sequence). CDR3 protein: CASSIVRGNSPLHF. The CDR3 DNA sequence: TGTGCCAGTAGTATAGTGAGGGGTAATTCACCCCTCCACTTT.

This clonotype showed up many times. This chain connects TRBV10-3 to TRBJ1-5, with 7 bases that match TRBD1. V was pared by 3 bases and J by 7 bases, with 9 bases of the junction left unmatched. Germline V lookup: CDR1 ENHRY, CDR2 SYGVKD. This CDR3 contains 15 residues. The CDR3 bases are TGTGCCATCAGTGACGACGGACAGGCCTGGCAGCCCCAGCATTTT. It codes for CAISDDGQAWQPQHF.

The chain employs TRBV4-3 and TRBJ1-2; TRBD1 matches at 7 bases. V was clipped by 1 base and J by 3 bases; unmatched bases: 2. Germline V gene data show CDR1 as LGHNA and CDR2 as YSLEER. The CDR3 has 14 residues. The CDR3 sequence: CASSQGQGHYGYTF. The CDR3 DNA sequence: TGCGCCAGCAGCCAAGGACAGGGACACTATGGCTACACCTTC.

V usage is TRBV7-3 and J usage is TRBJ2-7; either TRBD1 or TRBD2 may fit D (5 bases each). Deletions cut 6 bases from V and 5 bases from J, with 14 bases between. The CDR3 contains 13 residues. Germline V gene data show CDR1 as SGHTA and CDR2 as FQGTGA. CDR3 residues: CASSLILGDEQYF. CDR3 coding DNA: TGTGCCAGCAGTTTGATTCTGGGGGACGAGCAGTACTTC.

The CDR3 DNA reads TGTGCCACGGCATTAGCCAAAAACATTCAGTACTTC. Translation gives CATALAKNIQYF. This rearrangement joins TRBV24-1 to TRBJ2-4; D remains ambiguous. The ends were cut back, 10 bases at V and 0 bases at J, with 6 bases in the middle. From germline, CDR1 is KGHDR and CDR2 SFDVKD. CDR3 size: 12 residues.

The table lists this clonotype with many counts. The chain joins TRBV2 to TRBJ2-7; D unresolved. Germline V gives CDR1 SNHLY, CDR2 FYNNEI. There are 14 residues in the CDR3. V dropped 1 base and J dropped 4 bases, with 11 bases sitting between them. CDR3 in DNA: TGTGCCAGCAGTGAAGGGAATCTCATTTACGAGCAGTACTTC. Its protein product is CASSEGNLIYEQYF.